The rows below give T cell receptor beta chains drawn from one sample of a study of blood T cell repertoires in COVID-19. Data came from immunoSEQ multiplex PCR; TCRdb stores just in-frame clones and leaves some out. The data show some 120,000 clones, with 75% to 80% seen just once and 6.5% to 9.5% held by the top ten. The sequenced material came from peripheral blood. The receptor source for this set is a human donor in a cohort sampled during active COVID-19. CDR3s include the opening cysteine and the closing phenylalanine or tryptophan. A D gene is named only where the DNA matches it firmly. A row's size may be missing; if present it is once, few, many or a size class.

j_call	cdr3_length	v_call	clone_size	d_call	cdr3_aa	cdr3_nt
TRBJ1-1	13	TRBV9	.	.	CASSFTIGAEAFF	TGTGCCAGCAGCTTCACTATCGGGGCTGAAGCTTTCTTT
TRBJ1-4	16	TRBV4-2	.	.	CASSQEIGGVGEKLFF	TGTGCCAGCAGCCAAGAAATCGGGGGGGTTGGTGAAAAACTGTTTTTT
TRBJ1-4	17	TRBV11-2	.	.	CASSFLDNSPTNEKLFF	TGTGCCAGCAGCTTTTTGGACAACTCCCCAACTAATGAAAAACTGTTTTTT
TRBJ2-5	16	TRBV27	.	TRBD1	CASSPQTGDFQETQYF	TGTGCCAGCAGTCCCCAGACAGGGGATTTCCAAGAGACCCAGTACTTC
TRBJ2-7	15	TRBV9	.	TRBD1	CASSPGTGSSYEQYF	TGTGCCAGCAGCCCTGGGACAGGGAGCTCCTACGAGCAGTACTTC
TRBJ2-7	14	TRBV6-5	.	.	CASSYSHNSYEQYF	TGTGCCAGCAGTTACAGTCACAACTCCTACGAGCAGTACTTC
TRBJ2-1	11	TRBV14	few	.	CASSHGVEQFF	TGTGCCAGCAGCCACGGGGTAGAGCAGTTCTTC
TRBJ1-1	15	TRBV5-8	once	.	CASSLLALTQTEAFF	TGTGCCAGCAGCTTGCTCGCGCTAACGCAAACTGAAGCTTTCTTT
TRBJ2-2	15	TRBV5-1	.	.	CASSWLEGATGELFF	TGCGCCAGCAGCTGGCTGGAGGGGGCGACCGGGGAGCTGTTTTTT
TRBJ1-4	16	TRBV6-5	.	.	CASSYSKRDWAEKLFF	TGTGCCAGCAGTTACTCGAAGAGGGATTGGGCTGAAAAACTGTTTTTT
TRBJ1-2	13	TRBV18	.	.	CASSADSNYGYTF	TGTGCCAGCTCAGCCGACAGTAACTATGGCTACACCTTC
TRBJ2-7	16	TRBV5-1	.	.	CASSLALGGAPYEQYF	TGCGCCAGCAGCTTGGCGTTAGGGGGGGCCCCCTACGAGCAGTACTTC
TRBJ2-7	14	TRBV5-4	.	TRBD2	CASSGGEIGYEQYF	TGTGCCAGCAGCGGGGGGGAGATTGGTTACGAGCAGTACTTC
TRBJ2-7	12	TRBV12-5	.	TRBD2	CALSGGLGEQYF	TGTGCTCTCTCGGGGGGGCTGGGGGAGCAGTACTTC
TRBJ2-7	16	TRBV30	.	.	CAWTPPQTLRPYEQYF	TGTGCCTGGACCCCTCCGCAGACTTTGAGGCCCTACGAGCAGTACTTC
TRBJ1-3	16	TRBV5-8	once	.	CASSLIFSFSGNTIYF	TGTGCCAGCAGCTTAATTTTTTCCTTCTCTGGAAACACCATATATTTT
TRBJ2-5	16	TRBV18	.	.	CASSPGVTPMEETQYF	TGTGCCAGCTCACCCGGGGTTACACCAATGGAAGAGACCCAGTACTTC
TRBJ2-7	14	TRBV5-1	few	.	CASSFQGPPYEQYF	TGCGCCAGCAGCTTCCAGGGGCCTCCCTACGAGCAGTACTTC
TRBJ1-4	16	TRBV7-9	.	.	CASSLPAGTRDEKLFF	TGTGCCAGCAGCTTACCGGCCGGGACAAGAGATGAAAAACTGTTTTTT
TRBJ1-2	15	TRBV7-9	.	TRBD1	CASSAQGQGFLGYTF	TGTGCCAGCAGCGCACAGGGACAGGGGTTCCTTGGCTACACCTTC
TRBJ1-2	15	TRBV19	.	TRBD1	CASSSPGQGYYGYTF	TGTGCCAGTAGTTCCCCGGGACAGGGGTACTATGGCTACACCTTC
TRBJ2-7	14	TRBV7-2	.	.	CASSPSGTYYEQYF	TGTGCCAGCAGTCCCTCCGGGACTTACTACGAGCAGTACTTC
TRBJ2-6	15	TRBV19	once	.	CASSIRGSGANVLTF	TGTGCCAGTAGTATAAGGGGCTCTGGGGCCAACGTCCTGACTTTC
TRBJ2-7	12	TRBV18	.	.	CASSPRDDEQYF	TGTGCCAGCTCACCTCGGGATGACGAGCAGTACTTC
TRBJ1-1	13	TRBV6-5	.	.	CASSYSFRAEAFF	TGTGCCAGCAGTTACTCGTTCCGTGCTGAAGCTTTCTTT
TRBJ2-7	14	TRBV10-3	once	TRBD1	CAISGEGGSYEQYF	TGTGCCATCAGTGGAGAAGGGGGCTCGTACGAGCAGTACTTC
TRBJ2-7	14	TRBV27	.	TRBD2	CASSLRGDPYEQYF	TGTGCCAGCAGTCTCCGGGGGGATCCCTACGAGCAGTACTTC
TRBJ2-7	15	TRBV7-6	.	.	CASSLGEGYPYEQYF	TGTGCCAGCAGCTTAGGTGAGGGATACCCCTACGAGCAGTACTTC
TRBJ2-1	14	TRBV6-5	.	.	CASSEDISIDEQFF	TGTGCCAGCTCCGAGGATATCTCAATTGATGAGCAGTTCTTC
TRBJ1-6	15	TRBV7-2	.	TRBD1	CASSDRTGDNSPLHF	TGTGCCAGCAGCGACCGGACAGGGGATAATTCACCCCTCCACTTT
TRBJ2-7	12	TRBV7-9	.	.	CASSLLDREQYF	TGTGCCAGCAGCTTACTCGACAGGGAGCAGTACTTC
TRBJ2-4	13	TRBV6-6	few	TRBD2	CASSATSGNIQYF	TGTGCCAGCAGTGCAACTAGCGGGAACATTCAGTACTTC
TRBJ1-5	14	TRBV19	.	.	CASSPWAPDQPQHF	TGTGCCAGTAGTCCCTGGGCCCCGGATCAGCCCCAGCATTTT
TRBJ2-1	12	TRBV7-9	.	.	CASSLGTSLQFF	TGTGCCAGCAGCTTAGGAACTTCACTCCAGTTCTTC
TRBJ2-7	11	TRBV20-1	.	.	CSAHLPRLQYF	TGCAGTGCCCACCTACCTAGATTGCAGTACTTC
TRBJ1-2	13	TRBV18	few	.	CASSPTDSYGYTF	TGTGCCAGCTCACCAACCGATAGTTATGGCTACACCTTC
TRBJ1-2	14	TRBV5-4	large	TRBD1	CASSFSRGQDGYTF	TGTGCCAGCAGCTTCTCCAGGGGGCAGGATGGCTACACCTTC
TRBJ2-1	14	TRBV11-2	.	TRBD1	CASSQTGTYNEQFF	TGTGCCAGCAGCCAGACAGGGACCTACAATGAGCAGTTCTTC
TRBJ1-1	17	TRBV5-6	.	TRBD1	CASSLVGWDRRWTEAFF	TGTGCCAGCAGCCTGGTAGGGTGGGACAGGCGGTGGACTGAAGCTTTCTTT